The source of this TCR beta chain is a study of CD4 T cells in relation to SARS-CoV-2 and coronaviruses. Study context: PBMCs were cultured with antigen for roughly 10 days before TCR beta sequencing. Median patient age was about 41 years, spanning 21 to 72 years.

The protocol was immunoSEQ multiplex PCR, while the TCRdb copy is restricted to in-frame clones and leaves out a portion. The repertoire holds tens of thousands of clones, with under 80% as singletons. Naive and memory CD4+ T cells came from enriched cryopreserved PBMCs. 9.4 x 10^4 or so naive or memory CD4+ cells were cultured with CEF peptides for roughly 10 days. To note about this clone: What it binds is unknown.

Source material: memory CD4+ T cells from PBMCs, cultured in vitro. The TCR was taken from an adult with COVID-19.

The CDR3 spells CATQPGPPRRLNTEAFF. CDR3 coding DNA: TGCGCCACACAACCGGGGCCCCCGAGGCGGCTGAACACTGAAGCTTTCTTT. The V gene is TRBV4-1, the J gene TRBJ1-1, with D perhaps TRBD1 (5 bases). V lost 10 bases and J 0 bases, leaving 24 bases between the germline ends. Germline V CDR1 and CDR2: MGHRA, YSYEKL. The CDR3 consists of 17 residues.